These 24 T cell receptor beta chains were sequenced from one sample in a study of monozygotic twins with inflammatory bowel disease (dated 2019 in TCRdb). Library preparation used 5' RACE. The sequencer was an Illumina HiSeq 2500. Each entry corresponds to one CDR3 protein sequence from reads that TCRdb reprocessed, and DNA is not given. The table of this sample itemizes hundreds of thousands of distinct CDR3 sequences. Roughly 5.3% of the sample belongs to the ten largest clones. Sequencing used blood. These receptor sequences come from a human donor with ulcerative colitis or Crohn's disease, or a healthy co-twin of an affected twin (not recorded which).

The chain joins TRBV9 to TRBJ1-5; lacking DNA, the TRBD1 call made by TCRdb goes unchecked. Germline assignment: CDR1 SGDLS and CDR2 YYNGEE. This CDR3 is built from 15 residues. CDR3 residues: CASSVGGASNQPQHF.

The chain recombines TRBV4-1 with TRBJ2-7; the D call of TRBD1 rests on TCRdb alone, since no DNA is present to check it. Germline assignment: CDR1 MGHRA and CDR2 YSYEKL. The CDR3 spans 14 residues. The CDR3 here is CASSQLGGNYEQYF.

The chain joins TRBV10-3 to TRBJ1-4; TCRdb returns TRBD1, unconfirmable since there is no DNA. This CDR3 comprises 16 residues. Germline V lookup: CDR1 ENHRY, CDR2 SYGVKD. The CDR3 spells CAISDRWAGEAEKLFF.

V usage is TRBV10-3 and J usage is TRBJ1-5. This CDR3 is built from 13 residues. Germline CDR1 is ENHRY and CDR2 is SYGVKD. The CDR3: CAISAGGTQPQHF.

The chain uses TRBV28 and TRBJ2-7; TCRdb returns TRBD1, unconfirmable since there is no DNA. The CDR3 is made up of 14 amino acids. Germline CDR1 MDHEN, CDR2 SYDVKM. The CDR3 spells CASSFHRKDDEQYF. Looking up the rest from reference TRBV28 and TRBJ2-7 gives the full variable domain: DVKVTQSSRYLVKRTGEKVFLECVQDMDHENMFWYRQDPGLGLRLIYFSYDVKMKEKGDIPEGYSVSREKKERFSLILESASTNQTSMYLCASSFHRKDDEQYFGPGTRLTVT.

The rearrangement joins TRBV6-1 to TRBJ1-6; without DNA, the TCRdb call of TRBD1 cannot be checked. CDR1 and CDR2 (germline): MNHNS, SASEGT. The CDR3 runs to 16 residues. The CDR3 here is CASRSTGGQRNSPLHF.

The chain links TRBV12-3 or TRBV12-4 to TRBJ2-4; TCRdb calls TRBD2, which cannot be checked without DNA. The CDR3 extends over 16 amino acids. This chain's CDR3 is CASRPGGMGAKNIQYF.

The chain recombines TRBV15 with TRBJ2-1; the TCRdb call, TRBD1, lacks DNA for checking. Germline V gene sequence: CDR1 LNHNV, CDR2 YYDKDF (reference sequence). This CDR3 contains 17 residues. CDR3 amino acids: CATSDRARGGSYNEQFF.

The V call is TRBV20-1, the J call TRBJ2-1; checking the TCRdb D call of TRBD1 is not possible without DNA. The CDR3 covers 13 residues. The germline gives CDR1 DFQATT, CDR2 SNEGSKA (reference sequence). The CDR3 reads CSARGQGNNEQFF.

This rearrangement joins TRBV4-1 to TRBJ2-4; TCRdb reports TRBD2, a call that lacks DNA to check it against. The CDR3 loop spans 14 amino acids. CDR1 is MGHRA and CDR2 is YSYEKL in the germline V gene. The CDR3 spells CASSQAALYDIQYF.

The rearrangement uses TRBV6-5 and TRBJ1-1; TCRdb names TRBD1, which stays unverified in the absence of DNA. CDR3 length equals 13 residues. Germline-derived CDR1 and CDR2 are MNHEY and SVGAGI. Here the CDR3 reads CASSYLRDRGSFF.

The V call is TRBV5-1, the J call TRBJ2-3. CDR1 is SGHRS, CDR2 YFSETQ, per germline. This CDR3 region has 15 residues. CDR3 region: CASTLISSDTDTQYF.

The chain carries TRBV5-1 and TRBJ2-7; lacking DNA, the TRBD2 call made by TCRdb goes unchecked. The CDR3 is made up of 14 amino acids. Germline V CDR1 and CDR2: SGHRS, YFSETQ. CDR3 region: CASSLAPLLYEQYF.

This chain uses TRBV6-2 or TRBV6-3 with TRBJ2-1; TCRdb reports TRBD1, a call that lacks DNA to check it against. The germline V gene has CDR1 MNHEY and CDR2 SVGEGT. The length of the CDR3 is 14 residues. The CDR3 spells CASSWGSSEGKQFF.

This chain connects TRBV12-5 to TRBJ2-2. Germline CDR1 is LGHNT and CDR2 is FRNRAP. CDR3 length: 12 amino acids. CDR3 protein: CASGSGAGELFF.

The chain is built from TRBV28 and TRBJ1-5; TCRdb names TRBD1, which stays unverified in the absence of DNA. CDR1 is MDHEN and CDR2 is SYDVKM in the germline V gene. This CDR3 has 16 amino acids. Here the CDR3 reads CASIPEGRGFSQPQHF.

V and J are TRBV6-5 and TRBJ1-2; there is no DNA to check the TCRdb D call of TRBD1. CDR3 length: 15 residues. Germline V CDR1 and CDR2: MNHEY, SVGAGI. CDR3 sequence reads: CASSYSITGSGGYTF.

The rearrangement joins TRBV28 to TRBJ2-1. There are 14 residues in the CDR3. Germline-derived CDR1 and CDR2 are MDHEN and SYDVKM. CDR3: CASSFIGSKAEQFF. Full variable domain (missing parts from reference TRBV28 and TRBJ2-1): DVKVTQSSRYLVKRTGEKVFLECVQDMDHENMFWYRQDPGLGLRLIYFSYDVKMKEKGDIPEGYSVSREKKERFSLILESASTNQTSMYLCASSFIGSKAEQFFGPGTRLTVL.

CDR3 region: CASSLGGGLGANVLTF. The chain links TRBV27 to TRBJ2-6; as DNA is missing, the TRBD2 call by TCRdb cannot be tested. CDR1 and CDR2 (germline): MNHEY, SMNVEV (reference sequence). CDR3 length: 16 amino acids.

V gene TRBV7-2 combines with J gene TRBJ2-5; absent DNA, TCRdb's TRBD1 call cannot be checked. The CDR3 sequence is 14 residues long. Germline V lookup: CDR1 SGHTA, CDR2 FQGNSA. CDR3 in amino acids: CASSRDRAQETQYF. Variable domain in full (rest from reference TRBV7-2 and TRBJ2-5): GAGVSQSPSNKVTEKGKDVELRCDPISGHTALYWYRQSLGQGLEFLIYFQGNSAPDKSGLPSDRFSAERTGGSVSTLTIQRTQQEDSAVYLCASSRDRAQETQYFGPGTRLLVL.

The rearrangement links TRBV29-1 to TRBJ1-1; TCRdb picks TRBD1, but there is no DNA to check that call. The CDR3 sequence is 13 residues long. CDR1 is SQVTM, CDR2 ANQGSEA, per germline. The CDR3 spells CSVATGMNTEAFF.

This chain joins TRBV20-1 and TRBJ2-7. In germline, CDR1 is DFQATT, CDR2 SNEGSKA (reference sequence). The CDR3 length is 11 residues. This chain's CDR3 is CSASLLYEQYF.

CDR3 region: CASSLAPGLAGVNSYNEQFF. The chain is built from TRBV12-3 or TRBV12-4 and TRBJ2-1; no DNA is available, so the TRBD2 call from TCRdb remains unchecked. This CDR3 is built from 20 residues.

CDR3 in amino acids: CASSRAGNEQFF. The chain uses TRBV7-2 and TRBJ2-1; checking the TCRdb D call of TRBD2 is not possible without DNA. Looked up from germline, CDR1 is SGHTA and CDR2 is FQGNSA. The CDR3 is made up of 12 amino acids.